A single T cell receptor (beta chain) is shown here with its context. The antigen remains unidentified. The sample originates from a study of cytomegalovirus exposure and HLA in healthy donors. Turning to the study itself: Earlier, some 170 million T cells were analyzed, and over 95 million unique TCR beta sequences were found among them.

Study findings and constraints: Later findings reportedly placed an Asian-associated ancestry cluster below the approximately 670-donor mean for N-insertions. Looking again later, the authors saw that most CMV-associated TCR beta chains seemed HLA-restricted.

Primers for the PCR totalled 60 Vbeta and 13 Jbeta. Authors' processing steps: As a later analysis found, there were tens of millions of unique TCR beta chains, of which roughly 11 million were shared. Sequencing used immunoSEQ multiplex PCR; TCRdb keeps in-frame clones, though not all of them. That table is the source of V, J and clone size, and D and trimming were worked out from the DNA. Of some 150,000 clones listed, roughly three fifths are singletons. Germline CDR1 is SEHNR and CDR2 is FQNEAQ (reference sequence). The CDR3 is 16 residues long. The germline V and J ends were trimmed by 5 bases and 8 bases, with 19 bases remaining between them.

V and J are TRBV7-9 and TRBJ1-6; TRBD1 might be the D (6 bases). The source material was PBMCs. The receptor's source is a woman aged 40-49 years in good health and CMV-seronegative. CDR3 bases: TGTGCCAGCAGCCTAGAGGGGGTGAAGGGGGATTCACCCCTCCACTTT. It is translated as CASSLEGVKGDSPLHF.